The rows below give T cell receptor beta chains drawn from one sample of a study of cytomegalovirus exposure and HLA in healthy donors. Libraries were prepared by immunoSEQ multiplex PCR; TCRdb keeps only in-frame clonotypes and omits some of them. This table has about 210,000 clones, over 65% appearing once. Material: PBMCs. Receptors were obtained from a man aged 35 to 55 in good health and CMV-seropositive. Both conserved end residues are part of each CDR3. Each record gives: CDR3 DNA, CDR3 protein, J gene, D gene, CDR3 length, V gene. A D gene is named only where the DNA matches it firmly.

DNA: TGTGCCAGCAGTTACCGGAACAGGGAAGGCTACACCTTC; CDR3: CASSYRNREGYTF; J: TRBJ1-2; D: NA; length: 13; V: TRBV6-5
DNA: TGTGCCAGCAGTAAACCGCCGGGACAGGGCGAGGAGCTGTTTTTT; CDR3: CASSKPPGQGEELFF; J: TRBJ2-2; D: TRBD1; length: 15; V: TRBV6-1
DNA: TGCGCCAGCAGCCATTTACCGGGACAGGGGAACACTGAAGCTTTCTTT; CDR3: CASSHLPGQGNTEAFF; J: TRBJ1-1; D: TRBD1; length: 16; V: TRBV4-3
DNA: TGCGCCAGCAGCTTGGGTCGGGACTACCCCACAGATACGCAGTATTTT; CDR3: CASSLGRDYPTDTQYF; J: TRBJ2-3; D: TRBD2; length: 16; V: TRBV5-1
DNA: TGTGCCAGCAGCCAAGCTGGAGCGGGCCGAACCCAAGAGACCCAGTACTTC; CDR3: CASSQAGAGRTQETQYF; J: TRBJ2-5; D: NA; length: 17; V: TRBV4-2
DNA: TGTGCCAGCAGACCCAGACTATCATCCTACGAGCAGTACTTC; CDR3: CASRPRLSSYEQYF; J: TRBJ2-7; D: NA; length: 14; V: TRBV28
DNA: TGTGCCAGCAGCCCACAGGGACAGTATAATTCACCCCTCCACTTT; CDR3: CASSPQGQYNSPLHF; J: TRBJ1-6; D: TRBD1; length: 15; V: TRBV5-4
DNA: TGCGCCAGCAGCCTTGCCTTAGCGGACCAAGAGACCCAGTACTTC; CDR3: CASSLALADQETQYF; J: TRBJ2-5; D: NA; length: 15; V: TRBV4-1
DNA: TGTGCCAGCAGTACAACAGGGGGCGGCAATCAGCCCCAGCATTTT; CDR3: CASSTTGGGNQPQHF; J: TRBJ1-5; D: TRBD1; length: 15; V: TRBV27
DNA: TGTGCCAGCAGCACGACAGGGGTGAACACTGAAGCTTTCTTT; CDR3: CASSTTGVNTEAFF; J: TRBJ1-1; D: TRBD1; length: 14; V: TRBV7-8
DNA: TGTGCCAGCAGCCTGGGACAGGTCGGATCACCCCTCCACTTT; CDR3: CASSLGQVGSPLHF; J: TRBJ1-6; D: TRBD1; length: 14; V: TRBV5-6